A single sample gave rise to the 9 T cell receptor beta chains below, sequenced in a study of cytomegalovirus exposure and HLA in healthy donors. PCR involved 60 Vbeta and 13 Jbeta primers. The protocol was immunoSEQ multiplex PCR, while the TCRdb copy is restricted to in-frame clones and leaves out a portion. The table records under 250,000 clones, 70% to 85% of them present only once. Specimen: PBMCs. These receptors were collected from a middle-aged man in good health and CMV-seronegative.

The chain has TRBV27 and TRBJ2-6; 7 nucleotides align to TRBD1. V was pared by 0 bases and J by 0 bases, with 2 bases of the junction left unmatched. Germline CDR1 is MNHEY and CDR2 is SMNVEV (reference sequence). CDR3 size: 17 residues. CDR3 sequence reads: CASSLSAGGSGANVLTF. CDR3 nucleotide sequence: TGTGCCAGCAGTTTATCGGCAGGGGGCTCTGGGGCCAACGTCCTGACTTTC.

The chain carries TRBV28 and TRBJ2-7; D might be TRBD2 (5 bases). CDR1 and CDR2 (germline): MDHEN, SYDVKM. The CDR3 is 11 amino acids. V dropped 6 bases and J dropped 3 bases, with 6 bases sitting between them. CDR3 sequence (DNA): TGTGCCAGCAGGACTATCTACGAGCAGTACTTC. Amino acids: CASRTIYEQYF. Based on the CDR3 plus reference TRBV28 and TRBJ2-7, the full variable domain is DVKVTQSSRYLVKRTGEKVFLECVQDMDHENMFWYRQDPGLGLRLIYFSYDVKMKEKGDIPEGYSVSREKKERFSLILESASTNQTSMYLCASRTIYEQYFGPGTRLTVT.

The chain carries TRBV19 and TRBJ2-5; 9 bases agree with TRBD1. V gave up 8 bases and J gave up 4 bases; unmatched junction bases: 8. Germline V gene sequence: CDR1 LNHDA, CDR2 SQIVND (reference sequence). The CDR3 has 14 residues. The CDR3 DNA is TGTGCCAGTCACGGACAGGGGTCGCCAGAGACCCAGTACTTC. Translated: CASHGQGSPETQYF.

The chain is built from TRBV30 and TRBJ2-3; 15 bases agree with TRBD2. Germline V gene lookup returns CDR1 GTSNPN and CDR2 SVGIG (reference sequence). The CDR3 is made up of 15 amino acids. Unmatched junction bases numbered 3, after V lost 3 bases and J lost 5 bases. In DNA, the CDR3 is TGTGCCTGGAGGGGACTAGCGGGAGGTCTAGATACGCAGTATTTT. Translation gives CAWRGLAGGLDTQYF.

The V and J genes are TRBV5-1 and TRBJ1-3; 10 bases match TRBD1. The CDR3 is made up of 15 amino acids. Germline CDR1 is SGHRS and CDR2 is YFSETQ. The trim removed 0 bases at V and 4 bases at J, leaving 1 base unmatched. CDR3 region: CASSLETGGGNTIYF. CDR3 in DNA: TGCGCCAGCAGCTTGGAGACAGGGGGCGGAAACACCATATATTTT.

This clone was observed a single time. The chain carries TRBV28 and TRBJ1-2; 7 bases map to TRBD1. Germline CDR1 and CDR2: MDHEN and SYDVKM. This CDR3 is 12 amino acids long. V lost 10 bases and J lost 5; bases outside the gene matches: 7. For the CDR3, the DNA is TGTGCCACCCAGACAGGGTCATATGGCTACACCTTC. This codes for CATQTGSYGYTF.

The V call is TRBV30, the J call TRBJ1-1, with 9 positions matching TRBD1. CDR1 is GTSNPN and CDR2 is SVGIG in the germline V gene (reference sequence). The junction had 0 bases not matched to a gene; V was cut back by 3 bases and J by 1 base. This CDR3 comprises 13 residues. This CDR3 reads CAWRTGGNTEAFF. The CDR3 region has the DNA TGTGCCTGGAGGACAGGGGGGAACACTGAAGCTTTCTTT.

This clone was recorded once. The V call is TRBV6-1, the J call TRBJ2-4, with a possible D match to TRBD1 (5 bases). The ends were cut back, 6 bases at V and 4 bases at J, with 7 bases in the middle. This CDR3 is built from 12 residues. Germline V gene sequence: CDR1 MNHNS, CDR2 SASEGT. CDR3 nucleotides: TGTGCCAGCAGAGGGGCTAAAAACATTCAGTACTTC. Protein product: CASRGAKNIQYF.

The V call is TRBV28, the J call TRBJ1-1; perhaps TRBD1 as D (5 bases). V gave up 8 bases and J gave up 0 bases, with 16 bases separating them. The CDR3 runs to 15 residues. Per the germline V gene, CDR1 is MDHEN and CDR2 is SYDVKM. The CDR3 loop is CASPPRGLMNTEAFF. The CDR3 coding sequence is TGTGCCAGCCCTCCGCGGGGACTGATGAACACTGAAGCTTTCTTT.